One and the same sample provided the 12 T cell receptor beta chains below, sequenced in a study of blood T cell repertoires in COVID-19. Method: immunoSEQ multiplex PCR; TCRdb's copy keeps in-frame clones and lacks some. The repertoire holds around 140,000 clones, with about four fifths as singletons. The sample consisted of peripheral blood. The receptors shown here come from a woman aged 80 or older with acute or convalescent COVID-19.

V gene TRBV9 combines with J gene TRBJ1-3; 9 bases are a match to TRBD1. This CDR3 region has 15 residues. Germline V gives CDR1 SGDLS, CDR2 YYNGEE. The V and J ends lost 4 bases and 4 bases, in that order; junction bases with no gene match: 6. The DNA of the CDR3 is TGTGCCAGCAGCCGAGGACAGGGGAGGGGAAACACCATATATTTT. Its protein product is CASSRGQGRGNTIYF.

The rearrangement joins TRBV7-2 to TRBJ2-4; 11 nucleotides align to TRBD2. The CDR3 has 15 amino acids. Germline CDR1 is SGHTA and CDR2 is FQGNSA. With 3 bases clipped from V and 10 bases from J, the junction kept 8 bases outside the gene matches. CDR3 protein: CASSFTSGSESIQYF. The CDR3 coding sequence is TGTGCCAGCAGCTTTACTAGCGGGAGCGAATCAATTCAGTACTTC.

The V and J genes are TRBV7-2 and TRBJ1-2; 7 bases are shared with TRBD1. With 1 base clipped from V and 0 bases from J, the junction kept 2 bases outside the gene matches. CDR1 and CDR2 from the germline V gene are SGHTA and FQGNSA. This CDR3 region has 15 residues. The CDR3 DNA is TGTGCCAGCAGCTTAGGTCAGGGGGCTAACTATGGCTACACCTTC. This codes for CASSLGQGANYGYTF.

This clone was observed a single time. V usage is TRBV5-4 and J usage is TRBJ2-5; 8 positions match TRBD1. The CDR3 is 14 residues long. V trimming: 2 bases; J trimming: 6 bases; junction bases outside the gene matches: 6. From germline, CDR1 is SGHNT and CDR2 YYREEE (reference sequence). CDR3 region: CASSFQGAVKTQYF. The CDR3 DNA reads as TGTGCCAGCAGCTTCCAGGGGGCGGTGAAGACCCAGTACTTC.

V is TRBV19 and J is TRBJ2-3; the match to TRBD2 covers 7 bases. With V trimmed by 4 bases and J by 5 bases, 6 bases remained unmatched. Germline CDR1 LNHDA, CDR2 SQIVND (reference sequence). The CDR3 consists of 14 residues. The CDR3: CASSRGGRGDTQYF. CDR3 in DNA: TGTGCCAGTAGTAGGGGCGGGAGAGGAGATACGCAGTATTTT.

The chain uses TRBV12-5 and TRBJ2-2; no firm D call. The CDR3 consists of 16 residues. V was trimmed by 0 bases and J by 4 bases, leaving 12 bases between them. Germline CDR1 reads LGHNT; CDR2 reads FRNRAP. Here the CDR3 reads CASGLVVSLITGELFF. CDR3 DNA: TGTGCTAGTGGTTTGGTGGTTAGCCTGATCACCGGGGAGCTGTTTTTT.

V is TRBV9 and J is TRBJ1-2; D might be TRBD1 (6 bases). The germline CDR1 and CDR2 sequences are SGDLS and YYNGEE. There are 14 residues in the CDR3. The V end lost 3 bases, the J end lost 4 bases, and 13 bases lay between the germline ends. The CDR3 DNA reads TGTGCCAGCAGCGCCCACAGGGATGGCTATGGCTACACCTTC. Encoded protein: CASSAHRDGYGYTF. Using reference TRBV9 and TRBJ1-2 for the parts outside the CDR3, the full variable domain is DSGVTQTPKHLITATGQRVTLRCSPRSGDLSVYWYQQSLDQGLQFLIQYYNGEERAKGNILERFSAQQFPDLHSELNLSSLELGDSALYFCASSAHRDGYGYTFGSGTRLTVV.

The chain joins TRBV19 to TRBJ2-5, with D possibly TRBD2 on 5 matching bases. Trimming took off 3 bases at V and 4 bases at J, with 15 bases between the two ends. This CDR3 has 15 residues. Germline V lookup: CDR1 LNHDA, CDR2 SQIVND (reference sequence). The CDR3 sequence is CASSISRGGIETQYF. For the CDR3, the DNA is TGTGCCAGTAGTATCTCTCGGGGTGGGATAGAGACCCAGTACTTC.

The rearrangement uses TRBV4-2 and TRBJ2-7; 11 bases align to TRBD2. Trimming at V came to 1 base and at J to 2 bases, leaving 7 bases not matched to a gene. CDR1 and CDR2 (germline): LGHNA, YNFKEQ. The CDR3 loop spans 17 amino acids. This CDR3 is CASSQALTSGAAYEQYF. The CDR3 coding sequence is TGTGCCAGCAGCCAAGCCTTGACTAGCGGGGCTGCCTACGAGCAGTACTTC.

On this clone: This same CDR3 is encoded by further DNA sequences in the sample. The chain's CDR3 is CSARRDNEQFF. In DNA form, the CDR3 reads TGCAGTGCCAGACGGGACAATGAGCAGTTCTTC. The chain joins TRBV20-1 to TRBJ2-1; D is uncertain. There are 11 residues in the CDR3. CDR1 and CDR2 (germline): DFQATT, SNEGSKA (reference sequence). Deletions cut 6 bases from V and 5 bases from J, with 8 bases between.

The V and J genes are TRBV4-3 and TRBJ1-5, with TRBD1 matching 9 bases. J gave up 5 bases and V 3 bases, and 5 bases lay outside the gene matches. CDR1 is LGHNA and CDR2 is YSLEER in the germline V gene. This CDR3 contains 15 residues. As DNA, the CDR3 is TGCGCCAGCAGCCAGGGGACAGGGAGCGATCAGCCCCAGCATTTT. Amino acids: CASSQGTGSDQPQHF.

The chain is built from TRBV19 and TRBJ2-2; 7 bases match TRBD1. This CDR3 is built from 15 residues. Germline CDR1 is LNHDA and CDR2 is SQIVND (reference sequence). The ends lost 5 bases at V and 5 bases at J; junction bases unmatched: 8. The CDR3 here is CASSRPGGRTGELFF. The CDR3 bases are TGTGCCAGTAGTCGGCCAGGGGGTCGGACCGGGGAGCTGTTTTTT.